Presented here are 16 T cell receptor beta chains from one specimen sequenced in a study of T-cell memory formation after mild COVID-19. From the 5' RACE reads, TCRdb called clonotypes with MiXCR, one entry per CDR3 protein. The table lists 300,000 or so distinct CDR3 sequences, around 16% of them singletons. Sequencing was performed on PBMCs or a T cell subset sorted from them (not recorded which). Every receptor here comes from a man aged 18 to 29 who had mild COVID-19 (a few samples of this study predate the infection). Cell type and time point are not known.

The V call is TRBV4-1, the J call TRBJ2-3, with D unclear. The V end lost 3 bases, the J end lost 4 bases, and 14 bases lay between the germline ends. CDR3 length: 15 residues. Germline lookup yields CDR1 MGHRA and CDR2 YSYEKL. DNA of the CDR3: TGCGCCAGCAGCCAGGAAGAATTCGGAGCAGATACGCAGTATTTT. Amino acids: CASSQEEFGADTQYF.

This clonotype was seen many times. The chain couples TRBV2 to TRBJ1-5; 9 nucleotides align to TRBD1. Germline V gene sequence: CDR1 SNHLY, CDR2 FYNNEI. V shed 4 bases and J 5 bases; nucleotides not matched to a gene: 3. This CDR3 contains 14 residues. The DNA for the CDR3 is TGTGCCAGCAGTGGGACAGGGGCCGATCAGCCCCAGCATTTT. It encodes CASSGTGADQPQHF.

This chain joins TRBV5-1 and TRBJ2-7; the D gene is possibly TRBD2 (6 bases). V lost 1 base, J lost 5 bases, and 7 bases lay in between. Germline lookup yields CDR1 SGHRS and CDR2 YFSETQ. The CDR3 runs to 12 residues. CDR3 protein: CASSLPGDEQYF. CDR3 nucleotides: TGCGCCAGCAGCTTGCCGGGGGACGAGCAGTACTTC.

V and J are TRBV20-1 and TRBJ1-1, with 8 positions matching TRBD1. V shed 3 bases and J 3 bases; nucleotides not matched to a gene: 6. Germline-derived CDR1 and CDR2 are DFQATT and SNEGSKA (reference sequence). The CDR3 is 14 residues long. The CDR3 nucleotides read TGCAGTGCTAGTCTGCCGACAGGGGACACTGAAGCTTTCTTT. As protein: CSASLPTGDTEAFF.

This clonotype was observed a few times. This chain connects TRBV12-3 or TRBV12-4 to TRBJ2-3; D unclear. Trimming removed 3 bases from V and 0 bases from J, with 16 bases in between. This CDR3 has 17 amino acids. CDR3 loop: CASSLTSGSGSTDTQYF. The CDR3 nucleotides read TGTGCCAGCAGTTTGACCTCCGGGTCCGGAAGCACAGATACGCAGTATTTT.

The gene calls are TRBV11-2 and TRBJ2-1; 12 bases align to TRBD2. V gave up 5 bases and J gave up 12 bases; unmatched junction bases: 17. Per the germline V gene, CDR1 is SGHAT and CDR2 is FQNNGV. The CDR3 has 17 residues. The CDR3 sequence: CASSQIRRLAGGVGQFF. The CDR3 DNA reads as TGTGCCAGCAGCCAAATCCGGCGGCTAGCGGGGGGGGTTGGGCAGTTCTTC.

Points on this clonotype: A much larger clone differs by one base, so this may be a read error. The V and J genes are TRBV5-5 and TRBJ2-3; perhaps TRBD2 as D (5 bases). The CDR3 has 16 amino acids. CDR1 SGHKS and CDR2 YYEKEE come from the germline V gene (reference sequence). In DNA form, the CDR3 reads TGTGCCAGCAGCTCGAGGACGGGAACGAGCACAGATACGCATTATTTT. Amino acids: CASSSRTGTSTDTHYF.

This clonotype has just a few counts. The CDR3 DNA reads TGTGCCAGCCACCTTGACGGAACACGCCAAAAACTGTTTTTT. This encodes CASHLDGTRQKLFF. J is TRBJ1-4 and V is TRBV2; no firm D call. This CDR3 is built from 14 residues. CDR1 and CDR2 (germline): SNHLY, FYNNEI. V dropped 8 bases and J dropped 9 bases, with 19 bases sitting between them.

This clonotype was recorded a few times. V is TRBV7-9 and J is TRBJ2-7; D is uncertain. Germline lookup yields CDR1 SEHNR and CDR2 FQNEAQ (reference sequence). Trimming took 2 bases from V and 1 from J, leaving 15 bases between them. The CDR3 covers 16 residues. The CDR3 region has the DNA TGTGCCAGCAGCTTAAGCTTAGGATCCTCTTCCTACGAGCAGTACTTC. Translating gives CASSLSLGSSSYEQYF.

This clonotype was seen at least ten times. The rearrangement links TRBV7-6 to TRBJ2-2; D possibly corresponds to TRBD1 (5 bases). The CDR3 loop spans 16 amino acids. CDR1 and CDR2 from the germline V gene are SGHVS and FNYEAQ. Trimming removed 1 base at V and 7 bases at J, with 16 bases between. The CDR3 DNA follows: TGTGCCAGCAGCTTAGTGTTACAGGCGAGTGGCGGGGAGCTGTTTTTT. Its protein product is CASSLVLQASGGELFF.

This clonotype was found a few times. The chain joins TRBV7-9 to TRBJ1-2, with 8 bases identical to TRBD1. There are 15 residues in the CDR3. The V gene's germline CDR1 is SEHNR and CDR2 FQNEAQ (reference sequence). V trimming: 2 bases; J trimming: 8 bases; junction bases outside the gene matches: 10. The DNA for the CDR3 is TGTGCCAGCAGCTTAATCGACAGGGGAGAGATCGGCTACACCTTC. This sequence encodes CASSLIDRGEIGYTF.

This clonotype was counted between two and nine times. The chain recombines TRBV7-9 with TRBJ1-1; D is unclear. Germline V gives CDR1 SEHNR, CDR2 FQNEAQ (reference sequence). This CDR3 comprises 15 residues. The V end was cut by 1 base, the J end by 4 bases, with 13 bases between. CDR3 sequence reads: CASSLVRDLGTEAFF. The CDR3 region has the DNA TGTGCCAGCAGCTTAGTTAGGGATTTGGGCACTGAAGCTTTCTTT.

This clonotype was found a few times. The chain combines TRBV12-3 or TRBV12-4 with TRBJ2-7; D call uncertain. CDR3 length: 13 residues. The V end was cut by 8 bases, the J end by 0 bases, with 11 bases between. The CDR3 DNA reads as TGTGCCAGCGGCGTAGGTAGCTCCTACGAGCAGTACTTC. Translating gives CASGVGSSYEQYF.

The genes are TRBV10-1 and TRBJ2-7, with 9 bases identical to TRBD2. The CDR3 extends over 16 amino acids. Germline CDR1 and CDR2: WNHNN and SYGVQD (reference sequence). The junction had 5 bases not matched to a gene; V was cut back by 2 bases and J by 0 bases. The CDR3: CASSEKRGVGSYEQYF. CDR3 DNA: TGCGCCAGCAGTGAGAAGCGGGGGGTCGGCTCCTACGAGCAGTACTTC.

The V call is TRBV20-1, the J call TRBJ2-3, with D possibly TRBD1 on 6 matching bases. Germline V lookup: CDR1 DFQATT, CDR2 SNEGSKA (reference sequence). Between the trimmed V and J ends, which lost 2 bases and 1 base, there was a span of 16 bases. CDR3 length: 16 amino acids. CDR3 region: CSARPPWAGGTDTQYF. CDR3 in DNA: TGCAGTGCTAGACCCCCATGGGCAGGGGGCACAGATACGCAGTATTTT.

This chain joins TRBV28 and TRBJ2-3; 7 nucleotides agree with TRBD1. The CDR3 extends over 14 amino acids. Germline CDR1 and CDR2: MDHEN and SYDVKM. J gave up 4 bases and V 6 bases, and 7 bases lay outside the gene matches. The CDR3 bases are TGTGCCAGCAGCCCCAGGACAGGCTCAGATACGCAGTATTTT. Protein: CASSPRTGSDTQYF.